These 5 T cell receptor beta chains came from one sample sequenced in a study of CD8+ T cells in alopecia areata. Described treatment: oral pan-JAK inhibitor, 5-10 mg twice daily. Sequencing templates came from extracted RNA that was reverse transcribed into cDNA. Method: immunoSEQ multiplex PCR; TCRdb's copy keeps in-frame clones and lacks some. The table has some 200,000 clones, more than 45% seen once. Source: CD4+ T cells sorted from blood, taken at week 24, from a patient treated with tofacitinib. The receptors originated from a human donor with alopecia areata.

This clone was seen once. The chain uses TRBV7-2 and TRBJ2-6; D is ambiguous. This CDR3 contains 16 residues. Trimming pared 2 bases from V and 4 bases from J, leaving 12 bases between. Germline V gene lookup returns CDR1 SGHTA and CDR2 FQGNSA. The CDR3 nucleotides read TGTGCCAGCAGCTTAAGTCAAGGAGCGGGGGCCAACGTCCTGACTTTC. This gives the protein CASSLSQGAGANVLTF.

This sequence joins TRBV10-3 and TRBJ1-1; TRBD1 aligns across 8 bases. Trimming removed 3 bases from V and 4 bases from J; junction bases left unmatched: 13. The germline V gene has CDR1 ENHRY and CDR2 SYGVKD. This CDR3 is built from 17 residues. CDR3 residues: CAISDLSRGLEGTEAFF. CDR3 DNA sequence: TGTGCCATCAGTGACCTGTCCAGGGGGCTAGAGGGCACTGAAGCTTTCTTT.

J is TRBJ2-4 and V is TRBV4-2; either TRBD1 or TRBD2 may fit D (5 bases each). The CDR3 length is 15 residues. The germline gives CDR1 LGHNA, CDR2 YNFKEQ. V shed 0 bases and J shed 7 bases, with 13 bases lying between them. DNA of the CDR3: TGTGCCAGCAGCCAAGATACCCAGGGACCGAACATTCAGTACTTC. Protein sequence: CASSQDTQGPNIQYF.

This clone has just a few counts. The CDR3 here is CAISESRRGGNTEAFF. DNA of the CDR3: TGTGCCATCAGTGAGTCGAGGCGAGGGGGAAACACTGAAGCTTTCTTT. J is TRBJ1-1 and V is TRBV10-3; the D gene is possibly TRBD1 (6 bases). The germline V gene encodes CDR1 ENHRY and CDR2 SYGVKD. The CDR3 totals 16 residues. The ends were cut back, 0 bases at V and 2 bases at J, with 13 bases in the middle.

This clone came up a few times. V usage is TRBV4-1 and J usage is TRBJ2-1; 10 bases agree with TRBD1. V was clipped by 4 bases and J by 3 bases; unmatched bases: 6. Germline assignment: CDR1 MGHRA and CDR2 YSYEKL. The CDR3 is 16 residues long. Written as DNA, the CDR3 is TGCGCCAGCAGCCCACCCGGGACAGGGGACTACAATGAGCAGTTCTTC. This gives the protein CASSPPGTGDYNEQFF.